This T cell receptor (beta chain) was retrieved from a study of T cells expressing NK-cell markers. Study-wide results and limits: Specificity for HCMV among expanded NKG2C+ T cell clones was not established. Each of over 5 donors carried dominant NKG2C+ clonotypes accounting for about 1.0-8% of CD8+ T cells.

5'RACE template switching with UMIs produced the TCR beta cDNA. TCRdb re-analyzed the 5' RACE reads; it lists each CDR3 protein once, without DNA. The listing records about 460,000 distinct CDR3 sequences. This CDR3 is 13 amino acids long. CDR1 is MNHEY and CDR2 is SVGEGT in the germline V gene. Turning to this clonotype: The antigen is unknown.

Sequences were obtained from blood T cells: a sorted CD56 or NKG2C T cell subset, CD4+ or CD8+ T cells, or bulk PBMC T cells (not recorded which). This rearrangement joins TRBV6-2 or TRBV6-3 to TRBJ2-4; TCRdb calls TRBD1, which cannot be checked without DNA. This TCR was recovered from a woman in her fifties or sixties in good health. Here the CDR3 reads CASRKDRGDIQYF.